Presented here are 4 T cell receptor beta chains from one specimen sequenced in a study of T cells in Graves' hyperthyroidism and ophthalmopathy (dated by TCRdb to between 2018 and 2021). Library method: multiplex PCR. The sequencing machine was an Illumina HiSeq 2000. The TCR beta CDR3 regions were amplified from RNA transcripts. A first-round RT-PCR of the TCR CDR3 used the HTBI primer set with the Qiagen OneStep RT-PCR kit. TCRdb's own reprocessing of the public reads used fastp at Q25 and MiXCR and kept productive beta chains. Every CDR3 protein is listed once, alongside the most common genes and DNA of its rows. This sample is represented by hundreds of thousands of distinct CDR3 sequences; 14% of them were singletons. The ten largest make up around 9.6% of the sample. The sequencing input was blood. Receptor source: a woman younger than 35 with Graves' hyperthyroidism.

The table lists this clonotype with a few counts. The gene calls are TRBV4-3 and TRBJ2-7; 7 nucleotides agree with TRBD1. V lost 4 bases and J lost 2; bases outside the gene matches: 8. CDR1 LGHNA and CDR2 YSLEER come from the germline V gene. The CDR3 extends over 15 amino acids. CDR3 amino acids: CASSRTTGKPYEQYF. CDR3 sequence (DNA): TGCGCCAGCAGCCGCACGACAGGGAAGCCCTACGAGCAGTACTTC.

In its sample, this clonotype was seen a few times. The chain uses TRBV6-4 and TRBJ2-3, with 8 bases that match TRBD1. This CDR3 is 14 amino acids long. Germline V CDR1 and CDR2: MRHNA, SNTAGT. V shed 7 bases and J 0 bases; nucleotides not matched to a gene: 3. The CDR3 reads CASKQGVSTDTQYF. DNA of the CDR3: TGTGCCAGCAAACAGGGGGTTAGCACAGATACGCAGTATTTT.

This clonotype was seen many times. The chain recombines TRBV12-3 or TRBV12-4 with TRBJ2-1; TRBD2 is a possible D gene (6 bases). V lost 5 bases, J lost 4 bases, and 21 bases lay in between. This CDR3 is 17 amino acids long. The CDR3 DNA follows: TGTGCCAGCAGTCCCTGGGACTTGGGCGGTCAGTACAATGAGCAGTTCTTC. Its translation: CASSPWDLGGQYNEQFF.

V gene TRBV28 combines with J gene TRBJ1-2; weak D call: TRBD1 (5 bases). Trimming removed 10 bases from V and 5 bases from J, with 14 bases in between. CDR1 is MDHEN, CDR2 SYDVKM, per germline. CDR3 length: 12 amino acids. CDR3 in DNA: TGTGCCACCGAGGTTGGGGCGTATGGCTACACCTTC. It specifies CATEVGAYGYTF.